These 20 T cell receptor beta chains were all obtained from the same sample, sequenced in a study of blood T cell repertoires in COVID-19. TCRdb keeps only in-frame clones here, not all; method: immunoSEQ multiplex PCR. The repertoire has fewer than 250,000 clones, roughly 89% of them found once; the top ten carry approximately 7.3%. Sequencing was done on a sample of PBMCs or T cells enriched from blood (not recorded which). These receptors originate from a woman between 40 and 55 years old who had recovered from COVID-19.

This clone appeared a few times. The rearrangement uses TRBV7-2 and TRBJ1-5; a weak D match, TRBD1 (5 bases). Germline lookup yields CDR1 SGHTA and CDR2 FQGNSA. The CDR3 is 14 amino acids. V lost 5 bases and J lost 6, with 14 bases in between. CDR3 nucleotide sequence: TGTGCCAGCAGCGTTCAGGGCGGCGGTCAGCCCCAGCATTTT. It codes for CASSVQGGGQPQHF.

DNA for the CDR3: TGTGCCAGTATAGGTCGCACAGGGAAGGGTTGGAGCAATCAGCCCCAGCATTTT. Amino acid sequence: CASIGRTGKGWSNQPQHF. The chain links TRBV24-1 to TRBJ1-5; a possible D gene is TRBD1 (6 bases). Germline V gene sequence: CDR1 KGHDR, CDR2 SFDVKD. CDR3 size: 18 residues. The ends were cut back, 11 bases at V and 1 base at J, with 26 bases in the middle.

This chain connects TRBV27 to TRBJ2-1; D remains ambiguous. Looked up from germline, CDR1 is MNHEY and CDR2 is SMNVEV (reference sequence). V was cut by 8 bases and J by 5 bases, with 7 bases left in between. The CDR3 has 11 amino acids. Written as DNA, the CDR3 is TGTGCCAGCGGGCCGCACAATGAGCAGTTCTTC. Translated: CASGPHNEQFF.

This clone has only a few counts. The V gene is TRBV28, the J gene TRBJ2-7, with D possibly TRBD1 on 6 matching bases. The CDR3 runs to 15 residues. Germline CDR1 reads MDHEN; CDR2 reads SYDVKM. V was clipped by 2 bases and J by 8 bases, with 19 bases between them. CDR3 coding DNA: TGTGCCAGCAGTTTACCTACAGATTACAGGGACCAGCAGTACTTC. Translating gives CASSLPTDYRDQQYF. The complete variable domain, with remaining parts taken from reference TRBV28 and TRBJ2-7, reads DVKVTQSSRYLVKRTGEKVFLECVQDMDHENMFWYRQDPGLGLRLIYFSYDVKMKEKGDIPEGYSVSREKKERFSLILESASTNQTSMYLCASSLPTDYRDQQYFGPGTRLTVT.

The chain is built from TRBV5-6 and TRBJ1-1, with D unresolved. The germline CDR1 and CDR2 sequences are SGHDT and YYEEEE. V was pared by 4 bases and J by 8 bases, with 9 bases between. This CDR3 spans 11 amino acids. The DNA of the CDR3 is TGTGCCAGCAGCGGTGTAACAGAAGCTTTCTTT. The encoded protein is CASSGVTEAFF.

The chain recombines TRBV4-3 with TRBJ1-1; D is perhaps TRBD1 (5 bases). The CDR3 sequence is 15 residues long. The germline V gene has CDR1 LGHNA and CDR2 YSLEER. Trimming shortened V by 1 base and J by 1 base, and 10 bases separated the two germline ends. As DNA, the CDR3 is TGCGCCAGCAGCCAAGGTGGGGGGTGGAACACTGAAGCTTTCTTT. It specifies CASSQGGGWNTEAFF.

The chain's CDR3 is CASSPFGHGETQYF. DNA for the CDR3: TGTGCCAGCAGTCCTTTTGGGCACGGAGAGACCCAGTACTTC. The chain recombines TRBV27 with TRBJ2-5; D unclear. The CDR3 covers 14 residues. V was shortened by 5 bases and J by 4 bases, with 14 bases between the two germline ends. The V gene's germline CDR1 is MNHEY and CDR2 SMNVEV (reference sequence).

Within the sample, this clone is large. The chain recombines TRBV19 with TRBJ2-5, with D maybe TRBD2 (6 bases). Trimming removed 3 bases from V and 4 bases from J, with 15 bases in between. This CDR3 is built from 15 residues. Germline lookup yields CDR1 LNHDA and CDR2 SQIVND (reference sequence). CDR3 loop: CASSILGRWGETQYF. The CDR3 DNA follows: TGTGCCAGTAGTATCCTCGGGAGATGGGGAGAGACCCAGTACTTC.

The chain recombines TRBV19 with TRBJ2-5; D gene ambiguous. The CDR3 is 14 amino acids. V was pared by 1 base and J by 0 bases, with 6 bases between. Germline-derived CDR1 and CDR2 are LNHDA and SQIVND (reference sequence). CDR3 nucleotides: TGTGCCAGTAGTATAGGGGCGTACCAAGAGACCCAGTACTTC. Protein: CASSIGAYQETQYF.

This clone was seen just once. V gene TRBV19 combines with J gene TRBJ2-6, with D uncertain. CDR1 is LNHDA and CDR2 is SQIVND in the germline V gene (reference sequence). This CDR3 has 13 residues. V lost 2 bases and J lost 5, with 4 bases in between. CDR3 nucleotide sequence: TGTGCCAGTAGTATAAGCAGGGCCAACGTCCTGACTTTC. The encoded protein is CASSISRANVLTF.

CDR3 in DNA: TGTGCCAGCAGCCAAGAAAGAAGGGGGCCTACTAACTATGGCTACACCTTC. Amino acids: CASSQERRGPTNYGYTF. The chain combines TRBV3-1 (or the pseudogene TRBV3-2) with TRBJ1-2; 7 bases agree with TRBD1. CDR3 length: 17 residues. Germline CDR1 LGHDT, CDR2 YNNKEL (reference sequence). The V and J ends lost 0 bases and 0 bases, in that order; junction bases with no gene match: 7.

J is TRBJ1-1 and V is TRBV3-1 (or the pseudogene TRBV3-2); D is uncertain. Looked up from germline, CDR1 is LGHDT and CDR2 is YNNKEL (reference sequence). V was pared by 1 base and J by 1 base, with 10 bases between. This CDR3 is built from 15 residues. The CDR3 bases are TGTGCCAGCAGCCAAGTCGTTCGGTCGAACACTGAAGCTTTCTTT. It codes for CASSQVVRSNTEAFF.

The chain combines TRBV6-2 or TRBV6-3 with TRBJ1-1, with TRBD1 identical over 7 bases. The CDR3 sequence is 15 residues long. From germline, CDR1 is MNHEY and CDR2 SVGEGT. After removal of 0 bases from V and 0 bases from J, the junction contained 1 base not matched to a gene. CDR3 DNA sequence: TGTGCCAGCAGTTACTCGGACAGGATGAACACTGAAGCTTTCTTT. Protein product: CASSYSDRMNTEAFF.

The gene calls are TRBV11-2 and TRBJ2-7; TRBD2 matches 8 bases. The length of the CDR3 is 15 residues. Losses at the gene ends were 5 bases for V and 4 bases for J; bases not matched to a gene: 10. Germline V gives CDR1 SGHAT, CDR2 FQNNGV. The CDR3 sequence: CASSPGASGYYEQYV. The CDR3 nucleotides are TGTGCCAGCAGCCCAGGGGCTAGCGGGTATTACGAGCAGTACGTC.

This chain uses TRBV4-3 with TRBJ2-1; 9 nucleotides align to TRBD2. Germline loops: CDR1 LGHNA, CDR2 YSLEER. This CDR3 region has 17 residues. V lost 2 bases and J lost 2; bases outside the gene matches: 7. This chain's CDR3 is CASSQRLAGIPYNEQFF. The CDR3 nucleotides are TGCGCCAGCAGCCAACGCCTAGCGGGGATCCCCTACAATGAGCAGTTCTTC.

The chain carries TRBV5-4 and TRBJ2-3, with D possibly being TRBD2 (6 bases). Per the germline V gene, CDR1 is SGHNT and CDR2 is YYREEE (reference sequence). Deletions cut 1 base from V and 3 bases from J, with 12 bases between. This CDR3 has 15 residues. CDR3: CASSLSGGWTDTQYF. As DNA, the CDR3 is TGTGCCAGCAGCTTGTCCGGGGGATGGACAGATACGCAGTATTTT.

The chain uses TRBV6-5 and TRBJ1-2; 7 bases are shared with TRBD1. The CDR3 totals 12 residues. Trimming took 7 bases from V and 10 from J; bases not matched to a gene: 9. CDR1 MNHEY and CDR2 SVGAGI come from the germline V gene. The CDR3 region is CASTRQGQLYTF. The CDR3 coding sequence is TGTGCCAGCACCAGACAGGGCCAACTCTACACCTTC.

The rearrangement joins TRBV25-1 to TRBJ2-1; tentatively, D is TRBD2 (6 bases). The CDR3 runs to 13 residues. CDR1 is MGHDK and CDR2 is SYGVNS in the germline V gene. Deletions cut 2 bases from V and 5 bases from J, with 7 bases between. The CDR3 protein is CASSELANNEQFF. For the CDR3, the DNA is TGTGCCAGCAGTGAACTAGCGAACAATGAGCAGTTCTTC.

The chain is built from TRBV9 and TRBJ2-1; the match to TRBD2 covers 7 bases. V lost 2 bases and J lost 3; bases outside the gene matches: 5. From germline, CDR1 is SGDLS and CDR2 YYNGEE. This CDR3 is built from 15 residues. CDR3 residues: CASSVSSGDYNEQFF. The CDR3 region has the DNA TGTGCCAGCAGCGTGTCTAGCGGAGACTACAATGAGCAGTTCTTC.

J is TRBJ2-6 and V is TRBV28; D may be TRBD1 (5 bases). The CDR3 extends over 16 amino acids. V gave up 2 bases and J gave up 4 bases, with 12 bases separating them. The germline V gene has CDR1 MDHEN and CDR2 SYDVKM. CDR3 sequence: CASSLDSYGGANVLTF. CDR3 DNA sequence: TGTGCCAGCAGTTTAGACAGCTACGGGGGGGCCAACGTCCTGACTTTC.